These T cell receptor beta chains were read from a single sample in a study of blood T cell repertoires in COVID-19. Clones were read by immunoSEQ multiplex PCR, and TCRdb kept only the in-frame ones, dropping some. The sample contains 190,000 or so clones, approximately 90% of which appear only once. Sequenced: PBMCs or T cells enriched from blood (not recorded which). The origin of the receptors is a woman in her 30s who had recovered from COVID-19. Each CDR3 is given with its conserved first and last residue. Each record gives: V gene, clone size, J gene, D gene, CDR3 DNA, CDR3 protein. The D gene is left open where the match is weak. Rows give clone size only sometimes, using once, few, many, or a class for an expanded clone.

TRBV27,-,TRBJ1-1,TRBD1,TGTGCCAGCAGTTTATCACCGGGACAGCCTAACACTGAAGCTTTCTTT,CASSLSPGQPNTEAFF
TRBV5-1,-,TRBJ1-4,-,TGCGCCAGCAATGTTGGGCAGTTGAATGAAAAACTGTTTTTT,CASNVGQLNEKLFF
TRBV7-6,-,TRBJ2-7,TRBD2,TGTGCCAGCAGCTTAGGGACTAGCGGGAGAACCTACGAGCAGTACTTC,CASSLGTSGRTYEQYF
TRBV6-6,-,TRBJ2-4,-,TGTGCCAGCAGTTCGGGGGTCGAAAACATTCAGTACTTC,CASSSGVENIQYF
TRBV18,-,TRBJ1-1,-,TGTGCCAGCTCGACTAGGCAGTACACTGAAGCTTTCTTT,CASSTRQYTEAFF
TRBV7-9,-,TRBJ1-2,TRBD1,TGTGCCAGCAGCCCCGGACAGGGGTTTCTCACCGACTATGGCTACACCTTC,CASSPGQGFLTDYGYTF
TRBV4-2,-,TRBJ1-2,TRBD1,TGTGCCAGCAGCCAAGAAGGGGACAGGGATAACTATGGCTACACCTTC,CASSQEGDRDNYGYTF
TRBV4-3,once,TRBJ1-2,-,TGCGCCAGCAGCCAACAGGGCGCTCTCTATGGCTACACCTTC,CASSQQGALYGYTF
TRBV19,-,TRBJ2-2,TRBD2,TGTGCCAGTAAGGTCAGCGGGAGGCGGGTCGGGGAGCTGTTTTTT,CASKVSGRRVGELFF
TRBV6-5,-,TRBJ2-7,TRBD1,TGTGCCAGCAAGACCGGGACAGGGGGCCGCGAGCAGTACTTC,CASKTGTGGREQYF
TRBV10-3,-,TRBJ1-5,TRBD1,TGTGCCATCAGTGAGGGGACAGGGGGTACTCAGCCCCAGCATTTT,CAISEGTGGTQPQHF
TRBV7-9,-,TRBJ2-5,TRBD2,TGTGCCAGCAGCTTACCCCCCGGCGGGAGTCAGACCCAGTACTTC,CASSLPPGGSQTQYF
TRBV4-2,once,TRBJ1-5,-,TGTGCCAGCAGCCAAGAGTCGGGCAGGGGCGGTCAGCCCCAGCATTTT,CASSQESGRGGQPQHF
TRBV7-9,-,TRBJ1-2,-,TGTGCCAGCAGCCGACGCAATAAGGGGGATGTGTATGGCTACACCTTC,CASSRRNKGDVYGYTF
TRBV6-1,-,TRBJ1-2,-,TGTGCCAGCAGTGAATGGGGGCAGGGGCCTCACTATGGCTACACCTTC,CASSEWGQGPHYGYTF
TRBV3-1/TRBV3-2,few,TRBJ1-1,-,TGTGCCAGCAGCCAACTCAGGAACACTGAAGCTTTCTTT,CASSQLRNTEAFF
TRBV9,once,TRBJ1-2,-,TGTGCCAGCAGCGTAGCTGCGGGGGGTAGTTATGGCTACACCTTC,CASSVAAGGSYGYTF
TRBV20-1,-,TRBJ1-1,-,TGCAGTGCTAATATCTACACTGAAGCTTTCTTT,CSANIYTEAFF
TRBV2,-,TRBJ2-7,-,TGTGCCAGCAGTACCGACTTCTACGAGCAGTACTTC,CASSTDFYEQYF
TRBV11-3,few,TRBJ2-7,-,TGTGCCAGCAGCTTGAACAGGGTAGGGGATTACGAGCAGTACTTC,CASSLNRVGDYEQYF
TRBV19,-,TRBJ1-1,-,TGTGCCAGTACCGAGGGAACTGAAGCTTTCTTT,CASTEGTEAFF
TRBV6-2/TRBV6-3,-,TRBJ1-2,-,TGTGCCAGCAGTTCCCCGCAGGGAAGTTTTGGCTACACCTTC,CASSSPQGSFGYTF
TRBV7-2,-,TRBJ2-5,TRBD2,TGTGCCAGCAGCTGGGGGGGGAACCAAGAGACCCAGTACTTC,CASSWGGNQETQYF
TRBV18,-,TRBJ2-7,TRBD1,TGTGCCAGCTCCCCAAACAGGGGGCGGGCTGACGAGCAGTACTTC,CASSPNRGRADEQYF
TRBV4-3,-,TRBJ2-1,TRBD2,TGCGCCAGCAGCCAGGTAGCGGGGGGACAAGTATACAATGAGCAGTTCTTC,CASSQVAGGQVYNEQFF
TRBV7-2,-,TRBJ2-7,TRBD2,TGTGCCAGCAGCTTAGGCGGGAGTCTTTCTGGCGAGCAGTACTTC,CASSLGGSLSGEQYF
TRBV10-2,once,TRBJ2-3,TRBD1,TGCGCCAGCAGTACACAGGGGGATACGCAGTATTTT,CASSTQGDTQYF
TRBV5-6,-,TRBJ1-2,-,TGTGCCAGCAGCTTGCAGGGTCTCGGCTACACCTTC,CASSLQGLGYTF
TRBV29-1,-,TRBJ1-4,TRBD1,TGCAGCGCCGGGGGACAGGGGGGTAGTGAAAAACTGTTTTTT,CSAGGQGGSEKLFF
TRBV4-3,-,TRBJ2-3,TRBD2,TGCGCCAGCAGCCAAGATGGGAGGGGCGCAGATACGCAGTATTTT,CASSQDGRGADTQYF
TRBV5-4,-,TRBJ2-5,TRBD2,TGTGCCAGCAGCTCCGGACTAGCGGGGGCCGCCGGAGAGACCCAGTACTTC,CASSSGLAGAAGETQYF
TRBV2,-,TRBJ2-7,-,TGTGCCAGCAGGGAGGCGGGAACCGACTACGAGCAGTACTTC,CASREAGTDYEQYF
TRBV7-9,-,TRBJ1-1,-,TGTGCCAGCAGCTTAACAGTGGGCCCCGAAGCTTTCTTT,CASSLTVGPEAFF
TRBV2,-,TRBJ1-5,-,TGTGCCAGTGAAGGAGGGTCCAATCAGCCCCAGCATTTT,CASEGGSNQPQHF
TRBV4-3,once,TRBJ2-7,TRBD2,TGCGCCAGCAGCCACTTGACTAGCGGGGGGCGCTACGAGCAGTACTTC,CASSHLTSGGRYEQYF
TRBV27,-,TRBJ1-2,-,TGTGCCAGCAGTTTCTACGGGGGTAACTATGGCTACACCTTC,CASSFYGGNYGYTF
TRBV5-1,-,TRBJ1-4,TRBD1,TGCGCCAGCAGCCACCGGGGACAGGGAAATGCTAATGAAAAACTGTTTTTT,CASSHRGQGNANEKLFF
TRBV7-2,-,TRBJ1-2,TRBD1,TGTGCCAGCAGCCAGTATATGGACAGGGGGCCTGGCTACACCTTC,CASSQYMDRGPGYTF
TRBV25-1,-,TRBJ1-5,TRBD1,TGTGCCAGCAGTTTGGTCTTAGACAGGGTAGAGCAGCCCCAGCATTTT,CASSLVLDRVEQPQHF
TRBV19,-,TRBJ1-4,TRBD1,TGTGCCAGTAAGGGACAGGGAGGCGAAAAACTGTTTTTT,CASKGQGGEKLFF
TRBV27,-,TRBJ1-1,-,TGTGCCAGCAGGAGACAGTCTACGAACACTGAAGCTTTCTTT,CASRRQSTNTEAFF
TRBV4-3,-,TRBJ2-4,TRBD2,TGCGCCAGCAGCCAATTAACTAGCGGGGGATACATTCAGTACTTC,CASSQLTSGGYIQYF
TRBV9,-,TRBJ2-3,TRBD2,TGTGCCAGCTCCCTAGAGGGAGCGGGAGAGACAGATACGCAGTATTTT,CASSLEGAGETDTQYF
TRBV2,-,TRBJ1-5,-,TGTGCCAGCAGTGTGGCAGCGGGCAATCAGCCCCAGCATTTT,CASSVAAGNQPQHF
TRBV27,-,TRBJ2-3,-,TGTGCCAGCAGTTTTCAGGGAGGAGATACGCAGTATTTT,CASSFQGGDTQYF
TRBV18,-,TRBJ1-1,TRBD1,TGTGCCAGCTCACTCGGGACAGGGAATACTGAAGCTTTCTTT,CASSLGTGNTEAFF
TRBV6-2/TRBV6-3,once,TRBJ2-1,TRBD2,TGTGCCAGCAGTTGGACCGCCGGGACTAGCGGGAGAGGAGAGCAGTTCTTC,CASSWTAGTSGRGEQFF
TRBV7-3,-,TRBJ1-2,TRBD1,TGTGCCAGCAGCAGAGGAGGGACAGGGGAGGATGGCTACACCTTC,CASSRGGTGEDGYTF
TRBV7-6,-,TRBJ2-6,TRBD2,TGTGCCAGCAGCTTAAAAAGCGGGGGAACCTCTGGGGCCAACGTCCTGACTTTC,CASSLKSGGTSGANVLTF
TRBV7-9,-,TRBJ1-1,-,TGTGCCAGCAGCCCGCAGGGCCTGGGAGCTTTCTTT,CASSPQGLGAFF
TRBV27,-,TRBJ2-1,TRBD2,TGTGCCAGCAGTTTGGGCGGGAGAATGGGGCTTGGTGAGCAGTTCTTC,CASSLGGRMGLGEQFF
TRBV29-1,-,TRBJ1-2,-,TGCAGCGGAGGAGGGTTCTCCTATGGCTACACCTTC,CSGGGFSYGYTF
TRBV4-3,-,TRBJ1-2,TRBD1,TGCGCCAGCAGCCAAGAAGCAGGGGGCGACTATGGCTACACCTTC,CASSQEAGGDYGYTF
TRBV7-2,-,TRBJ1-1,-,TGTGCCAGCAGCTTGAGGGGGGGGAAAGCTTTCTTT,CASSLRGGKAFF
TRBV28,-,TRBJ2-2,-,TGTGCCAGCAGTAGGGAGTACACCGGGGAGCTGTTTTTT,CASSREYTGELFF
TRBV6-2/TRBV6-3,-,TRBJ2-5,-,TGTGCCAGCAGTCCGGGGGACGAGACCCAGTACTTC,CASSPGDETQYF
TRBV10-1,-,TRBJ1-4,-,TGCGCCAGGGGTCGGGACACCAAACTGTTTTTT,CARGRDTKLFF
TRBV7-7,-,TRBJ1-1,-,TGTGCTAGCAGCAAAGCGCGGAACACTGAAGCTTTCTTT,CASSKARNTEAFF
TRBV6-2/TRBV6-3,-,TRBJ1-2,TRBD1,TGTGCCAGCAGTTATGGAAGCCAGGGACAGGTCTATGGCTACACCTTC,CASSYGSQGQVYGYTF